This T cell receptor beta chain was retrieved from a study of beta chain features in type 1 diabetes. Overall study findings and caveats: People with Type 1 diabetes carried modestly yet significantly shorter TCRB CDR3s in all four CD4+ subsets. Whether TCRB rearrangement is influenced by HLA type went unresolved here.

Expressed TCRB transcripts were sequenced, since all the RNA that had been isolated was reverse transcribed. For naive, central memory and regulatory T cell samples, reads averaged approximately 3.6 million. Repertoires were generated with immunoSEQ multiplex PCR, while TCRdb's copy carries only in-frame clones and drops some. This table has over 500,000 clones, about 16% appearing once. This CDR3 has 15 residues. Germline assignment: CDR1 SGDLS and CDR2 YYNGEE. V lost 2 bases, J lost 8 bases, and 12 bases stayed unmatched. This clone has a handful of counts. The antigen remains undetermined. This sequence was found in a man between 18 and 35 years old in good health. Sequenced material: naive CD4+ T cells from blood. The V and J genes are TRBV9 and TRBJ1-1; 7 positions agree with TRBD1. The CDR3 DNA reads TGTGCCAGCAGCGTGACGGGACAGCTTAGGGACGAAGCTTTCTTT. Its protein is CASSVTGQLRDEAFF.